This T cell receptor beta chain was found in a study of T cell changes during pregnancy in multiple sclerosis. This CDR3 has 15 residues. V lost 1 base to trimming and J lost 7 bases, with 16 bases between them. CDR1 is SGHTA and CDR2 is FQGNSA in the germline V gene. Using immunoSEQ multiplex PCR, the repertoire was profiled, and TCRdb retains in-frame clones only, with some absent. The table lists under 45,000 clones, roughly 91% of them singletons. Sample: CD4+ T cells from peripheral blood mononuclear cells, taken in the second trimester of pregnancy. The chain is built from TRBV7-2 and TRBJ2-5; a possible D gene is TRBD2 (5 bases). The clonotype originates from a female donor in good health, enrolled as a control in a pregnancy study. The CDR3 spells CASSLVIGSLGTQYF. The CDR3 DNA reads TGTGCCAGCAGCTTAGTCATTGGGAGTCTGGGGACCCAGTACTTC.